This paragraph reports one T cell receptor (beta chain). This entry belongs to a study of blood T cells in healthy people across ages. The CDR3 is 14 amino acids. Germline V gives CDR1 MNHEY, CDR2 SVGAGI. Primed by a sample-barcoded 5' primer and a J-beta primer mix, a second PCR proceeded for about 6 to 12 cycles. One entry per CDR3 protein results from TCRdb running MiXCR on the 5' RACE reads. The sample has over 1,300,000 distinct CDR3 sequences; roughly 59% are singletons. The TCR originated in a man between 18 and 29 years old in good health. Sequencing input: blood. The V and J genes are TRBV6-5 and TRBJ2-4, with 11 bases matching TRBD2. The closer fit of TRBJ2-5 to the DNA end suggests the J call may be wrong. The CDR3: CASSYRTSGETQYF. Written as DNA, the CDR3 is TGTGCCAGCAGTTACCGGACTAGCGGGGAGACCCAGTACTTC.